This is a list of T cell receptor beta chains from one sample in a study of human T cells and chemical hapten exposure. TCRdb passed the RACE reads through MiXCR, listing each CDR3 protein once. The sample lists roughly 39,000 distinct CDR3 sequences, roughly an eighth occurring once. This specimen consisted of whole blood, obtained in connection with sensitization to the hapten diphenylcyclopropenone (DPC). The receptors derive from a woman in her 40s with alopecia areata. Some clones in this sample may be carry-over from other donors' samples. Each CDR3 is given with its conserved first and last residue. Fields, in order: V gene, J gene, D gene, clone size, CDR3 DNA, CDR3 protein. D genes are given only for firm matches. Size is omitted from some rows. Given values are once, few, many or a class for expanded clones.

>TRBV29-1|TRBJ2-2|NA|NA
TGCAGCGTTGAATTAAGGGCAGCTTGGGGCACCGGGGAGCTGTTTTTT
CSVELRAAWGTGELFF
>TRBV15|TRBJ2-3|TRBD2|NA
TGTGCCACCAGCAGAGAGACTAGCGGGACAGATACGCAGTATTTT
CATSRETSGTDTQYF
>TRBV7-9|TRBJ2-6|NA|NA
TGTGCCAGCAGCTTTGACTCTGGGGCCAACGTCCTGACTTTC
CASSFDSGANVLTF
>TRBV7-9|TRBJ2-3|NA|NA
TGTGCCAGCAGCCTATCTGAAGTAGGGGACGGTACGCAGTATTTT
CASSLSEVGDGTQYF
>TRBV20-1|TRBJ1-1|TRBD1|NA
TGCAGTGCCCCACGACAGGGGGCGAGCACTGAAGCTTTCTTT
CSAPRQGASTEAFF
>TRBV28|TRBJ1-2|NA|NA
TGTGCCAGCAGTTTGCCTACTGGAGACTATGGCTACACCTTC
CASSLPTGDYGYTF
>TRBV29-1|TRBJ1-1|NA|few
TGCAGCGTTGAAAAGGTGCCGAACACTGAAGCTTTCTTT
CSVEKVPNTEAFF
>TRBV20-1|TRBJ1-1|NA|NA
TGCAGTGCTAGACGGAGTCTACATATTGAAGCTTTCTTT
CSARRSLHIEAFF
>TRBV7-9|TRBJ2-1|NA|few
TGTGCCAGCAGCTTAGTAGGCGGGCGGAATGAGCAGTTCTTC
CASSLVGGRNEQFF
>TRBV5-1|TRBJ2-5|NA|few
TGCGCCAGCAGCTTGGCCTCCAGGGATACCCAGTACTTC
CASSLASRDTQYF
>TRBV4-1|TRBJ2-7|TRBD1|NA
TGCGCCAGCAGCCCCAGACAGGGCCCCTACGAGCAGTACTTC
CASSPRQGPYEQYF
>TRBV7-6|TRBJ1-1|NA|NA
TGTGCCAGCAGAACAGCGAACACTGAAGCTTTCTTT
CASRTANTEAFF
>TRBV29-1|TRBJ1-1|NA|few
TGCAGCGCCAATGAGTGGTTGTACACTGAAGCTTTCTTT
CSANEWLYTEAFF
>TRBV6-5|TRBJ2-7|NA|few
TGTGCCAGCAGCCGAACACCAGCTTCCTACGAGCAGTACTTC
CASSRTPASYEQYF
>TRBV6-2/TRBV6-3|TRBJ2-5|TRBD1|many
TGTGCCAGCAGCCTCTCCCGGACAGGGGGCTGGGAGACCCAGTACTTC
CASSLSRTGGWETQYF
>TRBV11-1|TRBJ2-1|NA|many
TGTGCCAGCAGCCTGGACTACGACAATGAGCAGTTCTTC
CASSLDYDNEQFF
>TRBV28|TRBJ1-3|NA|many
TGTGCCAGCAGTTTAATCCCGGGAAACTCTGGAAACACCATATATTTT
CASSLIPGNSGNTIYF
>TRBV27|TRBJ1-6|NA|many
TGTGCCAGCAGTCCCCGTCAGGGCCTCAATTCACCCCTCCACTTT
CASSPRQGLNSPLHF
>TRBV6-6|TRBJ1-6|NA|many
TGTGCCACCCGGCAGTTAACTAATTCACCCCTCCACTTT
CATRQLTNSPLHF
>TRBV6-2/TRBV6-3|TRBJ2-3|NA|many
TGTGCCAGCAGTTACTCGAAGGATACGCAGTATTTT
CASSYSKDTQYF
>TRBV7-3|TRBJ2-1|TRBD2|many
TGTGCCAGCAGCTCGGGGGGGCCCGTGGGATCCTACAATGAGCAGTTCTTC
CASSSGGPVGSYNEQFF
>TRBV5-1|TRBJ2-5|TRBD1|few
TGCGCCAGCAGCTCCGGACAGGGTCAGGAGACCCAGTACTTC
CASSSGQGQETQYF
>TRBV28|TRBJ1-6|NA|few
TGTGCCAGCAGTTTAATTCAGGGTCAAGGGAATTCACCCCTCCACTTT
CASSLIQGQGNSPLHF
>TRBV7-8|TRBJ1-5|NA|many
TGTGCCAGCAGCTTAGCGGAGGATCAGCCCCAGCATTTT
CASSLAEDQPQHF
>TRBV5-1|TRBJ2-7|TRBD1|NA
TGCGCCAGCAGCTCAACAGGGGTCTACGAGCAGTACTTC
CASSSTGVYEQYF